This T cell receptor (beta chain) is drawn from a study of regulatory T cells in long-lasting Graves disease. Losses at the gene ends were 5 bases for V and 2 bases for J; bases not matched to a gene: 10. CDR1 is SEHNR, CDR2 FQNEAQ, per germline (reference sequence). CDR3 size: 16 residues. The authors built TCR beta libraries using iRepertoire HTBI primers and Arm-PCR of CDR3 regions. Via MiXCR, TCRdb re-called the multiplex PCR reads, giving one row per CDR3 protein. The data contain 400,000 to 600,000 distinct CDR3 sequences, 20% to 25% of them singletons. Described time point: persistent/refractory GD, antithyroid drugs over 5 years with positive TRAb. PBMC RNA was the source of the TCR library.

The chain links TRBV7-9 to TRBJ2-3; 7 bases agree with TRBD2. This clonotype originated in a female donor with Graves disease. The source material was peripheral blood mononuclear cells (PBMCs), sampled when the disease was refractory, from a patient treated with antithyroid drugs. CDR3 protein: CASSPRGSINTDTQYF. The CDR3 DNA sequence: TGTGCCAGCAGCCCGCGGGGGTCCATAAACACAGATACGCAGTATTTT.